This T cell receptor beta chain was captured in a study of blood T cell repertoires in COVID-19. The wider study: COVID-19 samples, acute and convalescent, were from the United States, Italy and Spain. Sources were T cells, B-cell-depleted T cells, or PBMCs; the material itself was cDNA or gDNA.

Trimming at V came to 1 base and at J to 6 bases, leaving 7 bases not matched to a gene. Germline lookup yields CDR1 MGHRA and CDR2 YSYEKL. The CDR3 consists of 15 residues. In the original workflow: Researchers report that nucleated cell counts were estimated from reference gene primer amplification. The protocol was immunoSEQ multiplex PCR, while the TCRdb copy is restricted to in-frame clones and leaves out a portion. D and trimming come from the DNA, and the V and J calls and clone size come from that table. The sample carries approximately 11,000 clones, approximately 84% recorded once. Sequenced input: peripheral blood. The J gene is TRBJ2-7, the V gene TRBV4-1; 9 positions agree with TRBD2. The origin of this receptor is a man aged 50 or older with active COVID-19. The CDR3 bases are TGCGCCAGCAGCCAAGGGGTAGCGGGAGTGAGCGAGCAGTACTTC. Amino acid sequence: CASSQGVAGVSEQYF.